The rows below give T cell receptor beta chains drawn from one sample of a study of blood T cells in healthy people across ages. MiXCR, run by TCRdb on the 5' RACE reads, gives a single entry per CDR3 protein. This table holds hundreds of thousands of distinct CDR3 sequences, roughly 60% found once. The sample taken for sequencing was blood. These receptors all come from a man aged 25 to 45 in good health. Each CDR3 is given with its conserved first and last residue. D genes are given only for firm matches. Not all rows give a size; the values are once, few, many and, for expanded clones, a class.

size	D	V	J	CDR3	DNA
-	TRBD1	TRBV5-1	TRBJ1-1	CASSYGTGGGKAFF	TGCGCCAGCAGCTACGGGACAGGGGGCGGAAAAGCTTTCTTT
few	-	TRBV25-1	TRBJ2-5	CASGLGPGQETQYF	TGTGCCAGTGGACTTGGACCGGGGCAAGAGACCCAGTACTTC
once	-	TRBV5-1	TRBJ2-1	CASSLAPGTPEQFF	TGCGCCAGCAGCTTGGCCCCCGGGACTCCGGAGCAGTTCTTC
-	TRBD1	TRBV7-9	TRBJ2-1	CASSSSGQFLVRHEQFF	TGTGCCAGCAGCTCGTCGGGACAGTTCCTTGTTAGGCATGAGCAGTTCTTC
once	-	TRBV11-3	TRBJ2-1	CANSLDTGTYNEQFF	TGTGCCAACAGCTTAGATACAGGGACCTACAATGAGCAGTTCTTC
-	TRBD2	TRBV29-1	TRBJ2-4	CSVRGRAADIQYF	TGCAGCGTTCGCGGGAGAGCTGCGGACATTCAGTACTTC
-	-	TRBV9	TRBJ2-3	CASSVLNRDTQYF	TGTGCCAGCAGCGTATTAAACAGAGATACGCAGTATTTT
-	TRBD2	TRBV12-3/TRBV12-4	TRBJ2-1	CASSEGALRGGVYNEQFF	TGTGCCAGCAGCGAGGGCGCCCTTCGCGGGGGGGTTTACAATGAGCAGTTCTTC
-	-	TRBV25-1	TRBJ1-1	CASSGGVTEAFF	TGTGCCAGCAGTGGGGGGGTAACTGAAGCTTTCTTT
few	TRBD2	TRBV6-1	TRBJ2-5	CASSEGTRVGKETQYF	TGTGCCAGCAGTGAAGGGACTAGAGTCGGGAAGGAGACCCAGTACTTC
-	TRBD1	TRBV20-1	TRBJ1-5	CSARERTGDPIFNQPQHF	TGCAGTGCTAGAGAAAGGACAGGGGACCCGATTTTCAATCAGCCCCAGCATTTT
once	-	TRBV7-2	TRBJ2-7	CASSLIDRYTYEQYF	TGTGCCAGCAGCTTAATCGACAGGTACACCTACGAGCAGTACTTC
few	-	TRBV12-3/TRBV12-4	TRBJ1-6	CASSLPDSPLHF	TGTGCCAGCAGTTTACCGGATTCACCCCTCCACTTT
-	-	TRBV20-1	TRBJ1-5	CSAHGEPQHF	TGCAGTGCCCATGGGGAGCCCCAGCATTTT
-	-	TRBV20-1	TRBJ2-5	CSARNWGNQETQYF	TGCAGTGCTAGAAATTGGGGGAACCAAGAGACCCAGTACTTC
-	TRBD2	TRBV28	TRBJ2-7	CASSSTGGGINEQYF	TGTGCCAGCAGTTCAACGGGGGGGGGCATAAACGAGCAGTACTTC
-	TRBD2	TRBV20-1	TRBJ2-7	CRASGGHEQYF	TGCAGAGCTAGCGGAGGGCACGAGCAGTACTTC
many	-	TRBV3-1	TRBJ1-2	CASSQEGNGYTF	TGTGCCAGCAGCCAAGAGGGAAATGGCTACACCTTC
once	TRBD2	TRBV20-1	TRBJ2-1	CSARRAGGETNEQFF	TGCAGTGCTAGGAGGGCGGGGGGGGAGACCAATGAGCAGTTCTTC
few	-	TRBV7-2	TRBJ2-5	CASSSGLSLETQYF	TGTGCCAGCAGCTCCGGACTCTCACTAGAGACCCAGTACTTC
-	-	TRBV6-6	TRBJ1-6	CASSPQGIDNSPLHF	TGTGCCAGCAGTCCCCAGGGTATAGATAATTCACCCCTCCACTTT
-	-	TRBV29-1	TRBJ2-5	CSVGGSRFRETQYF	TGCAGCGTTGGCGGGTCTAGATTCCGTGAGACCCAGTACTTC
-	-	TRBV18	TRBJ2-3	CASSPPSGPDTQYF	TGTGCCAGCTCACCACCGTCCGGACCAGATACGCAGTATTTT
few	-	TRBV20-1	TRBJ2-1	CSATRPLIYNEQFF	TGCAGTGCTACACGGCCACTCATATACAATGAGCAGTTCTTC
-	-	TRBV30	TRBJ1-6	CAWSVLGANSPLHF	TGTGCCTGGAGTGTACTGGGGGCTAATTCACCCCTCCACTTT
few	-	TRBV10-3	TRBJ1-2	CAISEDALNYGYTF	TGTGCCATCAGTGAGGATGCTCTTAACTATGGCTACACCTTC
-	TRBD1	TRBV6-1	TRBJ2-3	CASSDRGRAQYF	TGTGCCAGCAGCGACAGGGGAAGGGCGCAGTATTTT
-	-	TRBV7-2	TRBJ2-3	CASSRDPHTDTQYF	TGTGCCAGCAGTCGGGATCCCCACACAGATACGCAGTATTTT
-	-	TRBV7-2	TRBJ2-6	CASSLVRVSGASALTF	TGTGCCAGCAGCTTAGTTCGGGTCTCTGGGGCCAGCGCCCTGACTTTC
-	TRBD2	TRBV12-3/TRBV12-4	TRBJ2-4	CASSLEGGGTENIQYF	TGTGCCAGCAGTTTAGAAGGCGGGGGGACCGAAAACATTCAGTACTTC
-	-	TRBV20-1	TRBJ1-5	CSARLIGPPNQPQHF	TGCAGTGCTAGATTGATAGGACCTCCTAATCAGCCCCAGCATTTT
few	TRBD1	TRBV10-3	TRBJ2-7	CAIRRDSREQYF	TGTGCCATCAGACGGGACAGCCGCGAGCAGTACTTC
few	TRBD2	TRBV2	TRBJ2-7	CASSDVRGVSYEQYF	TGTGCCAGCAGTGACGTACGGGGGGTCTCCTACGAGCAGTACTTC
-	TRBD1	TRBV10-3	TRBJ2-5	CAISESVGTGGPVGTQYF	TGTGCCATCAGTGAGTCGGTTGGGACAGGGGGCCCAGTAGGGACCCAGTACTTC
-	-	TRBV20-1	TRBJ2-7	CSARDEVRGEQYF	TGCAGTGCTAGAGATGAGGTTAGGGGCGAGCAGTACTTC
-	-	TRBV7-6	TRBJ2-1	CASSVPFGPTYNEQFF	TGTGCCAGCAGCGTACCTTTTGGGCCTACCTACAATGAGCAGTTCTTC
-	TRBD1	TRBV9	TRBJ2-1	CASSVRDREREQFF	TGTGCCAGCAGCGTCCGGGACAGGGAACGTGAGCAGTTCTTC
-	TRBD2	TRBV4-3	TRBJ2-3	CASSQETSGSPGWDTQYF	TGCGCCAGCAGCCAAGAGACTAGCGGGAGCCCGGGGTGGGATACGCAGTATTTT
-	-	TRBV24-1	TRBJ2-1	CATSDLVRERNEQFF	TGTGCCACCAGTGATTTGGTTCGGGAGCGGAATGAGCAGTTCTTC
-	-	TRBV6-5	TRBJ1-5	CASSYNRVHQPQHF	TGTGCCAGCAGTTACAACCGGGTCCATCAGCCCCAGCATTTT